The clone carrying this T cell receptor (beta chain) was found a few times. The target antigen is unknown. The data derive from a study of T cell responses to AZD1222 COVID-19 vaccine. Study-level results: Mostly white British, mostly female donors; authors suggested clonal diversity may be underestimated. Only a handful of people who got AZD1222 tested seropositive at baseline. With two AZD1222 doses given, Spike-specific TCR breadth and depth both rose.

The table came from immunoSEQ multiplex PCR; TCRdb's copy has only in-frame clones and leaves some out. The data hold approximately 140,000 clones, with roughly nine tenths observed a single time. The CDR3 has 17 residues. V gave up 0 bases and J gave up 0 bases; unmatched junction bases: 10. The germline gives CDR1 SQVTM, CDR2 ANQGSEA. The sample was peripheral blood, taken on day 0 of AZD1222 vaccination. The chain links TRBV29-1 to TRBJ1-1; 7 nucleotides align to TRBD1. This sequence was found in an adult in good health. CDR3: CSVEDRAKTGLNTEAFF. DNA of the CDR3: TGCAGCGTTGAAGATAGGGCGAAGACAGGGTTGAACACTGAAGCTTTCTTT.